These 25 T cell receptor beta chains were all obtained from the same sample, sequenced in a study of cytomegalovirus exposure and HLA in healthy donors. Generated by immunoSEQ multiplex PCR, the TCRdb table keeps only in-frame clones and is missing some. The data hold fewer than 300,000 clones, with 88% observed a single time. The sequencing sample was made of PBMCs. These receptors originate from a woman in her late teens or twenties in good health and CMV-seronegative.

The V call is TRBV6-5, the J call TRBJ1-1; TRBD1 is a possible D gene (6 bases). V lost 6 bases and J 1 base, leaving 12 bases between the germline ends. The CDR3 loop spans 14 amino acids. CDR1 and CDR2 from the germline V gene are MNHEY and SVGAGI. The CDR3 here is CASSYRTENTEAFF. In DNA form, the CDR3 reads TGTGCCAGCAGCTACAGGACAGAGAACACTGAAGCTTTCTTT.

The rearrangement joins TRBV27 to TRBJ2-7; 7 nucleotides align to TRBD1. Germline trimming cut 6 bases from V and 0 bases from J; bases unmatched to any gene: 23. The CDR3 contains 20 residues. CDR1 is MNHEY and CDR2 is SMNVEV in the germline V gene (reference sequence). CDR3: CASRRLLVNGQAHYSYEQYF. CDR3 nucleotide sequence: TGTGCCAGCAGACGACTCCTGGTCAACGGACAGGCCCACTACTCCTACGAGCAGTACTTC.

The chain has TRBV19 and TRBJ2-3, with TRBD2 matching 7 bases. CDR3 length equals 16 residues. Trimming cost V 4 bases and J 1 base; bases outside gene matches: 8. Germline V CDR1 and CDR2: LNHDA, SQIVND (reference sequence). The DNA for the CDR3 is TGTGCCAGTAGTAGACTAGCCCTCCCTGGCACAGATACGCAGTATTTT. This sequence encodes CASSRLALPGTDTQYF.

The J gene is TRBJ1-2, the V gene TRBV5-1; D gene unclear. This CDR3 has 14 residues. Trimming took off 2 bases at V and 4 bases at J, with 12 bases between the two ends. CDR1 is SGHRS and CDR2 is YFSETQ in the germline V gene. CDR3 residues: CASSFEGLTYGYTF. In DNA, the CDR3 is TGCGCCAGCAGCTTTGAGGGTTTGACCTATGGCTACACCTTC.

This chain uses TRBV5-6 with TRBJ2-7; no definite D call. Trimming took 0 bases from V and 2 from J, leaving 9 bases between them. Germline V gives CDR1 SGHDT, CDR2 YYEEEE. This CDR3 contains 14 residues. The CDR3: CASSLDRRTYEQYF. The CDR3 nucleotides read TGTGCCAGCAGCTTGGATAGGCGGACCTACGAGCAGTACTTC.

The chain uses TRBV15 and TRBJ2-1; D call uncertain. Germline V CDR1 and CDR2: LNHNV, YYDKDF (reference sequence). This CDR3 is built from 15 residues. V dropped 3 bases and J dropped 0 bases, with 9 bases sitting between them. CDR3 region: CATSRADSSYNEQFF. The CDR3, as DNA: TGTGCCACCAGCAGGGCGGATAGCTCCTACAATGAGCAGTTCTTC.

The chain has TRBV6-1 and TRBJ2-4; no clear D gene. CDR1 MNHNS and CDR2 SASEGT come from the germline V gene. The CDR3 loop spans 15 amino acids. Trimming took 0 bases from V and 1 from J, leaving 7 bases between them. For the CDR3, the DNA is TGTGCCAGCAGTGAAGCGCGGAATGCCAAAAACATTCAGTACTTC. This codes for CASSEARNAKNIQYF.

This chain uses TRBV19 with TRBJ2-3, with D possibly TRBD1 on 5 matching bases. V was shortened by 4 bases and J by 0 bases, with 11 bases between the two germline ends. Looked up from germline, CDR1 is LNHDA and CDR2 is SQIVND (reference sequence). This CDR3 is built from 15 residues. CDR3 nucleotide sequence: TGTGCCAGTAGTAGTCGACAGACTAGCACAGATACGCAGTATTTT. This encodes CASSSRQTSTDTQYF.

The V call is TRBV27, the J call TRBJ1-4, with D unclear. This CDR3 region has 14 residues. Germline V gene sequence: CDR1 MNHEY, CDR2 SMNVEV (reference sequence). The V end lost 4 bases, the J end lost 5 bases, and 11 bases lay between the germline ends. The CDR3 sequence: CASSYRRGNEKLFF. The CDR3 nucleotides read TGTGCCAGCAGTTATCGACGCGGAAATGAAAAACTGTTTTTT.

The rearrangement joins TRBV7-2 to TRBJ2-7; 8 positions match TRBD2. The CDR3 spans 15 residues. Unmatched junction bases numbered 5, after V lost 1 base and J lost 3 bases. CDR1 and CDR2 (germline): SGHTA, FQGNSA. The CDR3 is CASSLEGLGDYEQYF. CDR3 coding DNA: TGTGCCAGCAGCTTAGAGGGACTAGGAGACTACGAGCAGTACTTC.

The genes are TRBV30 and TRBJ1-2; 9 positions match TRBD1. With V trimmed by 1 base and J by 8 bases, 5 bases remained unmatched. Germline V gene lookup returns CDR1 GTSNPN and CDR2 SVGIG (reference sequence). The CDR3 length is 13 residues. The chain's CDR3 is CAWSELDRGGYTF. In DNA, the CDR3 is TGTGCCTGGAGTGAACTCGACAGGGGGGGCTACACCTTC.

The CDR3 spells CASSPRTGMNTEAFF. DNA for the CDR3: TGTGCCAGCAGTCCGCGAACAGGGATGAACACTGAAGCTTTCTTT. J is TRBJ1-1 and V is TRBV27; TRBD1 might be the D (6 bases). V gave up 5 bases and J gave up 0 bases, with 13 bases separating them. CDR1 MNHEY and CDR2 SMNVEV come from the germline V gene (reference sequence). CDR3 length: 15 amino acids.

This clone was found once. This chain joins TRBV29-1 and TRBJ2-7; D is perhaps TRBD1 (6 bases). Germline assignment: CDR1 SQVTM and CDR2 ANQGSEA. The CDR3 totals 11 residues. V lost 7 bases to trimming and J lost 3 bases, with 10 bases between them. The CDR3 DNA reads as TGCAGCGGACAGGTCAACTACGAGCAGTACTTC. Translated: CSGQVNYEQYF.

The rearrangement uses TRBV13 and TRBJ2-2, with unresolved D. The germline gives CDR1 PRHDT, CDR2 FYEKMQ (reference sequence). The CDR3 covers 14 residues. V lost 0 bases and J lost 0, with 2 bases in between. CDR3 bases: TGTGCCAGCAGCTTAGGCTCGAACACCGGGGAGCTGTTTTTT. As protein: CASSLGSNTGELFF.

The chain's CDR3 is CASSEGDSAYEQYF. CDR3 sequence (DNA): TGTGCCAGCAGCGAAGGGGACAGTGCCTACGAGCAGTACTTC. This rearrangement joins TRBV9 to TRBJ2-7; 7 bases agree with TRBD1. Trimming cost V 3 bases and J 2 bases; bases outside gene matches: 5. This CDR3 is built from 14 residues. Germline assignment: CDR1 SGDLS and CDR2 YYNGEE.

The chain links TRBV6-5 to TRBJ1-5; D possibly corresponds to TRBD1 (6 bases). This CDR3 has 15 residues. Trimming took off 5 bases at V and 9 bases at J, with 20 bases between the two ends. Germline V CDR1 and CDR2: MNHEY, SVGAGI. This CDR3 is CASSRDRLNLRPQHF. The CDR3 bases are TGTGCCAGCAGTCGCGACAGGCTGAACCTCCGGCCCCAGCATTTT.

The chain combines TRBV4-1 with TRBJ2-7, with 9 positions matching TRBD2. The V and J ends lost 0 bases and 2 bases, in that order; junction bases with no gene match: 14. Germline V CDR1 and CDR2: MGHRA, YSYEKL. The CDR3 has 19 amino acids. The CDR3 DNA reads as TGCGCCAGCAGCCAAGATGGCGGGAGGGCCGGCGTGATGCCCTACGAGCAGTACTTC. Its translation: CASSQDGGRAGVMPYEQYF.

V is TRBV5-6 and J is TRBJ1-5; D not certain. Looked up from germline, CDR1 is SGHDT and CDR2 is YYEEEE. The V gene lost 1 base and the J gene lost 7 bases, with 15 bases spanning the gap. The CDR3 sequence is 15 residues long. CDR3 residues: CASSLSARGHQPQHF. As DNA, the CDR3 is TGTGCCAGCAGCTTGTCGGCCCGGGGTCACCAGCCCCAGCATTTT.

The gene calls are TRBV19 and TRBJ2-3; D may be TRBD1 (8 bases). This CDR3 comprises 16 residues. Germline V gene sequence: CDR1 LNHDA, CDR2 SQIVND (reference sequence). V lost 5 bases to trimming and J lost 1 base, with 16 bases between them. The CDR3 is CASSWGTGGGTDTQYF. CDR3 nucleotide sequence: TGTGCCAGTAGTTGGGGCACAGGGGGGGGCACAGATACGCAGTATTTT.

This chain uses TRBV7-9 with TRBJ1-6, with 9 bases that match TRBD1. Trimming at V came to 5 bases and at J to 6 bases, leaving 2 bases not matched to a gene. CDR1 and CDR2 from the germline V gene are SEHNR and FQNEAQ (reference sequence). The length of the CDR3 is 14 residues. CDR3 sequence: CASSTTGGNSPLHF. The CDR3 DNA reads as TGTGCCAGCAGCACGACAGGGGGTAATTCACCCCTCCACTTT. Based on the CDR3 plus reference TRBV7-9 and TRBJ1-6, the full variable domain is DTGVSQNPRHKITKRGQNVTFRCDPISEHNRLYWYRQTLGQGPEFLTYFQNEAQLEKSRLLSDRFSAERPKGSFSTLEIQRTEQGDSAMYLCASSTTGGNSPLHFGNGTRLTVT.

For the CDR3, the DNA is TGTGCCAGCAGTGCCCCTGGACAGGGCAATCAGCCCCAGCATTTT. This codes for CASSAPGQGNQPQHF. The gene calls are TRBV25-1 and TRBJ1-5; 7 positions match TRBD1. Germline V gene lookup returns CDR1 MGHDK and CDR2 SYGVNS. Trimming cost V 4 bases and J 2 bases; bases outside gene matches: 5. There are 15 residues in the CDR3.

The chain uses TRBV9 and TRBJ2-1, with TRBD2 matching over 9 bases. The CDR3 runs 15 residues. Germline CDR1 is SGDLS and CDR2 is YYNGEE. Trimming removed 1 base from V and 10 bases from J; junction bases left unmatched: 9. The CDR3, as DNA: TGTGCCAGCAGCGTACAGCTAGCGGGACCTTGGGAGCAGTTCTTC. The encoded protein is CASSVQLAGPWEQFF.

This clone was recorded only once. Other nucleotide sequences in the sample specify the same CDR3. This chain uses TRBV27 with TRBJ2-3, with D perhaps TRBD1 (5 bases). V lost 3 bases and J 6 bases, leaving 10 bases between the germline ends. The CDR3 has 13 residues. Per germline, CDR1 MNHEY and CDR2 SMNVEV (reference sequence). The CDR3 nucleotides read TGTGCCAGCAGTTTGGCAGGGCGGGATACGCAGTATTTT. This sequence encodes CASSLAGRDTQYF.

The chain combines TRBV28 with TRBJ2-1; 12 bases are shared with TRBD2. There are 17 residues in the CDR3. From germline, CDR1 is MDHEN and CDR2 SYDVKM. The junction had 7 bases not matched to a gene; V was cut back by 4 bases and J by 3 bases. In nucleotides, the CDR3 is TGTGCCAGCAGTTCCCCTAGCGGGAGGGCCGTCTACAATGAGCAGTTCTTC. This translates into CASSSPSGRAVYNEQFF.

The gene calls are TRBV14 and TRBJ2-3; 14 bases fit TRBD2. This CDR3 comprises 16 residues. Looked up from germline, CDR1 is SGHDN and CDR2 is FVKESK. J was trimmed by 8 bases and V by 4 bases; bases with no gene match: 8. Here the CDR3 reads CASSPRGGTSGSTQYF. Here the CDR3 DNA reads TGTGCCAGCAGCCCCAGGGGAGGGACTAGCGGGAGTACGCAGTATTTT.